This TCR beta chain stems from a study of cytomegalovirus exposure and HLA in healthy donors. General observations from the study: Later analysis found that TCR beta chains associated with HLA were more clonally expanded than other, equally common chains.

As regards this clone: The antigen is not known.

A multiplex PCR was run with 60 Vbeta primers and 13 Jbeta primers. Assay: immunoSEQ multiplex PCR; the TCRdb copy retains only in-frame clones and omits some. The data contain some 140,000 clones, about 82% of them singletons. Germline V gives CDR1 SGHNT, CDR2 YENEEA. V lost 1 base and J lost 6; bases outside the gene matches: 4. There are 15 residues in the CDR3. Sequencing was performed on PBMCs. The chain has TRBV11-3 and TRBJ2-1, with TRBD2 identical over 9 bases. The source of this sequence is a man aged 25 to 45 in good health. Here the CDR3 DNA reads TGTGCCAGCAGCTTAGGGGTAGCGGGAGCCAATGAGCAGTTCTTC. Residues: CASSLGVAGANEQFF.